Listed below are T cell receptor beta chains from one sample, sequenced in a study of Ad26.COV2.S vaccination and SARS-CoV-2 variants. Measured with immunoSEQ multiplex PCR; TCRdb has only the in-frame clones, and not every one. The sample has approximately 460,000 clones, roughly nine tenths seen once; the top ten hold under 2%. The sequencing here drew on peripheral blood, taken in a trial of Ad26.COV2.S vaccine versus placebo. Source of these receptors: a person between 18 and 65 years old who received the Ad26.COV2.S COVID-19 vaccine or a placebo. CDR3s include the opening cysteine and the closing phenylalanine or tryptophan.

j_gene | v_gene | CDR3aa
TRBJ2-7 | TRBV3-1/TRBV3-2 | CASSQGARVYEQYF
TRBJ1-3 | TRBV15 | CATSRDHGSGNTIYF
TRBJ2-7 | TRBV5-6 | CASSTPRTGLQTYEQYF
TRBJ2-7 | TRBV28 | CASSTPATGVRNEQYF
TRBJ2-2 | TRBV3-1/TRBV3-2 | CASSPYRTTNTGELFF
TRBJ1-2 | TRBV5-1 | CASSLAGDRDGYTF
TRBJ2-7 | TRBV5-1 | CASSLGTTEYEQYF
TRBJ2-7 | TRBV7-8 | CASSSPHDIAGRVLEQYF
TRBJ2-4 | TRBV7-3 | CASSPAGGGIQYF
TRBJ1-2 | TRBV30 | CAWSGEGFYGYTF
TRBJ1-5 | TRBV6-5 | CASAEAGQPQHF
TRBJ1-2 | TRBV24-1 | CATSDLESGDGYTF
TRBJ1-3 | TRBV15 | CATSRGGNTIYF
TRBJ2-5 | TRBV28 | CASSFTSDQETQYF
TRBJ1-1 | TRBV12-3/TRBV12-4 | CASRADRRTEAFF
TRBJ1-1 | TRBV7-2 | CASSLDRVFLEAFF
TRBJ2-7 | TRBV19 | CASSNPGTRPYEQYF
TRBJ2-7 | TRBV4-3 | CASSLIRGGYEQYF
TRBJ1-1 | TRBV30 | CAWRNRGGTEAFF
TRBJ1-1 | TRBV28 | CASSFTGGGNTEAFF
TRBJ2-5 | TRBV5-4 | CASSDLRTSGRPGTQYF
TRBJ2-3 | TRBV24-1 | CATSDPGVKGTDTQYF
TRBJ1-1 | TRBV19 | CASSMWGSGTEAFF
TRBJ2-1 | TRBV11-2 | CASSLLGNNEQFF
TRBJ1-6 | TRBV28 | CASSPKDSLIPKPLHF
TRBJ1-4 | TRBV7-9 | CASSALSEKLFF
TRBJ2-7 | TRBV28 | CASSFLLAGGGEQYF
TRBJ1-1 | TRBV12-3/TRBV12-4 | CASNKPREPGAFF
TRBJ2-2 | TRBV7-2 | CASSPIEGRMAGELFF
TRBJ1-3 | TRBV20-1 | CSASPSGSSGNTIYF
TRBJ1-1 | TRBV5-4 | CASSLRGDLNTEAFF
TRBJ2-5 | TRBV5-1 | CASSSIAGVQETQYF
TRBJ1-5 | TRBV19 | CASSIRSQNSQPQHF
TRBJ1-1 | TRBV7-9 | CASSFPRDRGNTEAFF
TRBJ1-3 | TRBV3-1/TRBV3-2 | CASSQVGAGNTIYF